This T cell receptor (beta chain) is from a study of vaccination effects on CD4 cells after COVID-19. The study, taken as a whole, reports: Early timepoints after infection were absent, and convalescent patients were few in the study.

Antigen-specific CD4+ T cells were expanded (with viral peptide pools) by the ViraFEST assay ahead of sequencing. The culture ran for less than 12 days, and then CD4+ T cells were isolated. Nucleocapsid antibody tests were negative, and the vaccine recipients had no prior SARS-CoV-2 infection. A density of approximately 2.2 million PBMC per well was used; these cells were cultured with about 9.1 IU/ml IL-2 and roughly 9.2 ug/ml peptides. Measured with immunoSEQ multiplex PCR; TCRdb has only the in-frame clones, and not every one. The profile shows about 70,000 clones, 75% to 90% of them singletons. V was pared by 2 bases and J by 2 bases, with 10 bases between. CDR1 and CDR2 from the germline V gene are MNHNS and SASEGT. The CDR3 length is 14 residues. As for this clone: Its antigen is unidentified.

The chain has TRBV6-1 and TRBJ2-7; no reliable D call. The sample here was CD4+ T cells from PBMCs cultured with SARS-CoV-2 spike peptides, taken before COVID-19 vaccination. The clonotype comes from a human donor who received a COVID-19 vaccine. The CDR3 reads CASSEPGQAYEQYV. The CDR3 region has the DNA TGTGCCAGCAGTGAACCGGGCCAAGCCTACGAGCAGTACGTC.